This record concerns one T cell receptor beta chain sequence. The germline gives CDR1 WSHSY, CDR2 SAAADI. Trimming cost V 3 bases and J 2 bases; bases outside gene matches: 1. This CDR3 has 13 residues. Under the authors' procedure: Estimated nucleated cell counts came from reference gene primer amplification. The assay was immunoSEQ multiplex PCR, and TCRdb's table has in-frame clones only and misses some. D and trimming were read from the DNA, whereas the V and J calls and clone size are those reported in that table. The repertoire holds fewer than 65,000 clones, 90% seen once, with 3.9% in the top ten. The data stem from a study of blood T cell repertoires in COVID-19. Study information: Samples of COVID-19 (acute and convalescent) were obtained from the United States, Italy and Spain. The cDNA or gDNA used as material had been derived from T cells, B-cell-depleted T cells, or PBMCs.

The sequenced sample consisted of peripheral blood. This sequence was found in a human donor in a cohort sampled during active COVID-19. The rearrangement joins TRBV10-2 to TRBJ2-7; 7 bases match TRBD2. The CDR3 region has the DNA TGCGCCAGCAGTGACGCGGGGGCCTACGAGCAGTACTTC. It yields the protein CASSDAGAYEQYF.